The rows below give T cell receptor beta chains drawn from one sample of a study of blood T cell repertoires in COVID-19. Clones were sequenced by immunoSEQ multiplex PCR, and TCRdb holds only the in-frame ones, with some missing. Among 210,000 or so clones listed, roughly 80% were seen once. The source material was peripheral blood. All receptors come from an elderly woman with COVID-19, enrolled during active disease. The CDR3 runs from the conserved cysteine through the conserved F or W. The order of the fields is D gene, J gene, clone size, V gene, CDR3 DNA, CDR3 protein. D genes are given only for firm matches. Size values are once, few and many counts, or a class for expanded clones, and some rows have none.

>.|TRBJ2-3|.|TRBV18
TGTGCCAGCTCACCGGAGGGACGGGATACGCAGTATTTT
CASSPEGRDTQYF
>TRBD2|TRBJ2-4|.|TRBV2
TGTGCCAGCAGTGGGCTAGCGGGGGACATTCAGTACTTC
CASSGLAGDIQYF
>TRBD2|TRBJ2-5|.|TRBV18
TGTGCCAGCTCAGACAGGACTAGCTCCCCCCAAGAGACCCAGTACTTC
CASSDRTSSPQETQYF
>TRBD2|TRBJ2-1|.|TRBV18
TGTGCCAGCTCACCAGGGACTAGCGGACACAATGAGCAGTTCTTC
CASSPGTSGHNEQFF
>TRBD1|TRBJ1-2|.|TRBV19
TGTGCCAGTAGCACAAGCCTGACAGGGGAGGATGGCTACACCTTC
CASSTSLTGEDGYTF
>TRBD2|TRBJ2-2|.|TRBV6-1
TGTGCCAGCTGTGGACCCGGTTGGGCGGGGGAGGGCGGGGAGCTGTTTTTT
CASCGPGWAGEGGELFF
>.|TRBJ2-2|.|TRBV7-9
TGTGCCAGCAGCTTCGGGGACGGGGAGCTGTTTTTT
CASSFGDGELFF
>.|TRBJ2-3|.|TRBV5-1
TGCGCCAGCAGCTTGCGTCTTGGCCTTAGCACAGATACGCAGTATTTT
CASSLRLGLSTDTQYF
>.|TRBJ2-7|.|TRBV5-8
TGTGCCAGCAGCTTGGGTCCTCGTTACGAGCAGTACTTC
CASSLGPRYEQYF
>.|TRBJ1-4|.|TRBV5-1
TGCGCCAGCAGCTTGGAAGGGGGACGGGAAAAACTGTTTTTT
CASSLEGGREKLFF
>.|TRBJ1-1|few|TRBV5-1
TGCGCCAGCAGCTTGAAGGGGGTGAACACTGAAGCTTTCTTT
CASSLKGVNTEAFF
>.|TRBJ1-1|.|TRBV28
TGTGCCATTTTATCAGGGTACACTGAAGCTTTCTTT
CAILSGYTEAFF
>TRBD1|TRBJ1-2|.|TRBV5-1
TGCGCCAGCAGCTTGGGCGACAGGGGGCTTAACTATGGCTACACCTTC
CASSLGDRGLNYGYTF
>.|TRBJ1-2|.|TRBV18
TGTGCCAGCTCACCAGGGACAAGGGACTATGGCTACACCTTC
CASSPGTRDYGYTF
>.|TRBJ2-5|.|TRBV12-5
TGTGCTAGTGGTTTGACCCAGGGGCCCCAAGAGACCCAGTACTTC
CASGLTQGPQETQYF
>.|TRBJ1-2|.|TRBV5-6
TGTGCCAGCAGCTTACTACATGGCTACACCTTC
CASSLLHGYTF
>TRBD1|TRBJ1-5|.|TRBV5-1
TGCGCCAGCAGCCGGACAGGGGGCGAGGATCAGCCCCAGCATTTT
CASSRTGGEDQPQHF
>.|TRBJ2-5|.|TRBV29-1
TGCAGCGTCGCGGCGGACCAAGAGACCCAGTACTTC
CSVAADQETQYF
>TRBD1|TRBJ2-5|.|TRBV5-1
TGCGCCAGCAGCTCAGGGACAGGGGGCCAAGGGCAAGAGACCCAGTACTTC
CASSSGTGGQGQETQYF
>TRBD1|TRBJ1-2|.|TRBV28
TGTGCCAGCACGACAGGGAACTATGGCTACACCTTC
CASTTGNYGYTF
>.|TRBJ2-1|.|TRBV6-5
TGTGCCAGCTTATTTAGCTGGAGCTCCTACAATGAGCAGTTCTTC
CASLFSWSSYNEQFF
>.|TRBJ1-1|.|TRBV20-1
TGCAGTGCCCAGAAGAACACTGAAGCTTTCTTT
CSAQKNTEAFF
>.|TRBJ1-2|.|TRBV6-5
TGTGCCAGCAGTCGGGAAAGCTTGGGCTATGGCTACACCTTC
CASSRESLGYGYTF
>TRBD2|TRBJ2-1|.|TRBV6-2/TRBV6-3
TGTGCCAGCAGCCAACGACTAGCGGCAAACAATGAGCAGTTCTTC
CASSQRLAANNEQFF
>TRBD1|TRBJ2-1|.|TRBV5-8
TGTGCCAGCAGCTTGGTTGTGACAGGGTATGAGCAGTTCTTC
CASSLVVTGYEQFF
>TRBD2|TRBJ2-4|.|TRBV2
TGTGCCAGCCTTGCTAGCGGGGGAGGAAACATTCAGTACTTC
CASLASGGGNIQYF
>TRBD1|TRBJ2-5|.|TRBV19
TGTGCCAGTAGTACCTCAGGGGGCTGGGAGACCCAGTACTTC
CASSTSGGWETQYF
>TRBD1|TRBJ2-7|.|TRBV6-6
TGTGCCAGCAGTTCACCGGGACAGGGGTCCCACGAGCAGTACTTC
CASSSPGQGSHEQYF
>.|TRBJ1-1|few|TRBV5-1
TGCGCCAGCCACGGACAGCCGAACACTGAAGCTTTCTTT
CASHGQPNTEAFF
>TRBD1|TRBJ2-1|.|TRBV27
TGTGCCAGCAGTAGGGACAGGGGTGAGCAGTTCTTC
CASSRDRGEQFF
>.|TRBJ1-3|.|TRBV28
TGTGCCAGCAGTTTCTCACATTTAAGCTCTGGAAACACCATATATTTT
CASSFSHLSSGNTIYF
>TRBD2|TRBJ2-2|.|TRBV10-3
TGTGCCATCAGTGGGACTAGCGGGGCCCCCGGGGAGCTGTTTTTT
CAISGTSGAPGELFF
>TRBD2|TRBJ2-2|.|TRBV5-5
TGTGCCAGCAGCTTGACGGGGGGCACCGGGGAGCTGTTTTTT
CASSLTGGTGELFF
>TRBD2|TRBJ2-7|.|TRBV7-8
TGTGCCAGCAGCTTAGCGGGAGGGAGCTCCTACGAGCAGTACTTC
CASSLAGGSSYEQYF
>TRBD1|TRBJ1-5|.|TRBV2
TGTGCCAGCAGTTCCCTCGGGACAGGGGGACAGCCCCAGCATTTT
CASSSLGTGGQPQHF
>.|TRBJ2-5|.|TRBV7-8
TGTGCCAGCAGCTTGAGCGGGCTCGAGACCCAGTACTTC
CASSLSGLETQYF
>TRBD2|TRBJ2-5|.|TRBV7-9
TGTGCCAGCAGCTTAGTTAGCGGGTCAAAGACCCAGTACTTC
CASSLVSGSKTQYF
>.|TRBJ1-2|.|TRBV7-2
TGTGCCAGCAGCCCTCGAAGTGGACTCTATGGCTACACCTTC
CASSPRSGLYGYTF
>TRBD1|TRBJ2-7|.|TRBV27
TGTGCCAGCAGTAGGCAGCCGGGACAGGGGACCCACGAGCAGTACTTC
CASSRQPGQGTHEQYF
>TRBD2|TRBJ2-5|.|TRBV5-6
TGTGCCAGCAGCTTCGGGGGGGAGGAGACCCAGTACTTC
CASSFGGEETQYF
>TRBD1|TRBJ1-2|.|TRBV10-2
TGCGCCACCGGGGTAGGGACAGGCTATGGCTACACCTTC
CATGVGTGYGYTF
>TRBD2|TRBJ2-7|.|TRBV28
TGTGCCAGCAGTTTGGGTGGGAGGGCCCTCGAGCAGTACTTC
CASSLGGRALEQYF
>.|TRBJ2-5|.|TRBV18
TGTGCCAGCTCACCTATGTCAGAGACCCAGTACTTC
CASSPMSETQYF
>.|TRBJ1-6|.|TRBV7-2
TGTGCCAGCAGCTTAGGCCCGGAGCTTCCCCTCCACTTT
CASSLGPELPLHF
>.|TRBJ1-1|.|TRBV29-1
TGCACTGCGACAGGGAACACTGAAGCTTTCTTT
CTATGNTEAFF
>TRBD1|TRBJ1-6|.|TRBV6-6
TGTGCCAGCGCCGCTCCGGGACAGGGCAATTCACCCCTCCACTTT
CASAAPGQGNSPLHF
>TRBD1|TRBJ2-1|.|TRBV3-1/TRBV3-2
TGTGCCAGCAGCCAAGGAGGGACAGCAACGAATGAGCAGTTCTTC
CASSQGGTATNEQFF
>TRBD2|TRBJ2-7|few|TRBV7-3
TGTGCCAGCAGCTTAAGGCTAGCGGGATCGTCCGAGCAGTACTTC
CASSLRLAGSSEQYF
>.|TRBJ2-5|.|TRBV5-1
TGCGCCAGCAGCCCCAACGGCCAAGCGGAGACCCAGTACTTC
CASSPNGQAETQYF
>.|TRBJ2-1|.|TRBV28
TGTGCCAGCAGTTTAACCGGGAGAAGGAATGAGCAGTTCTTC
CASSLTGRRNEQFF
>.|TRBJ2-3|.|TRBV9
TGTGCCAGCAGCGGAAGGCGGGACCCCATCACAGATACGCAGTATTTT
CASSGRRDPITDTQYF
>.|TRBJ1-2|few|TRBV12-3/TRBV12-4
TGTGCCAGCAGCTACAGGGAATTGGGGTACACCTTC
CASSYRELGYTF
>.|TRBJ1-2|.|TRBV5-6
TGTGCCAGCAGCTTGGACCGCCGGCGAGGCGGCTACACCTTC
CASSLDRRRGGYTF
>.|TRBJ1-5|.|TRBV5-3
TGTGCCAGAAGCTCGGGTACGGGGTTTGGTCAGCCCCAGCATTTT
CARSSGTGFGQPQHF
>TRBD1|TRBJ1-6|.|TRBV3-1/TRBV3-2
TGTGCCAGCAGTGGACAGGGGGCCTCACCCCTCCACTTT
CASSGQGASPLHF
>.|TRBJ2-1|.|TRBV7-3
TGTGCCAGCAGCCCAATTGCCGGAGGGATGAGTGAGCAGTTCTTC
CASSPIAGGMSEQFF
>TRBD2|TRBJ2-3|.|TRBV7-9
TGTGCCAGCAGCCCCTGGACTAGCGGGAGCCCAGATACGCAGTATTTT
CASSPWTSGSPDTQYF
>.|TRBJ2-1|once|TRBV28
TGTGCCAGCAGTTCGGACACTCCGTTCTTC
CASSSDTPFF
>TRBD1|TRBJ2-1|.|TRBV2
TGTGCCAGCAGTGCCCAGGGGGATGAGCAGTTCTTC
CASSAQGDEQFF
>.|TRBJ1-1|.|TRBV12-3/TRBV12-4
TGTGCCAGCAGACAGACGAACACTGAAGCTTTCTTT
CASRQTNTEAFF